A selection of T cell receptor beta chains follows, all from one sample in a study of T cells in Graves' hyperthyroidism and ophthalmopathy. Via MiXCR, TCRdb re-called the multiplex PCR reads, giving one row per CDR3 protein. This repertoire shows about 610,000 distinct CDR3 sequences, 16% found once; its top ten account for around 3.5%. Sample: blood. The receptors derive from a woman aged 35 to 49 with Graves' ophthalmopathy. CDR3s include the opening cysteine and the closing phenylalanine or tryptophan. The D gene is left open where the match is weak. Size is stated for part of the rows, as once, few or many counts, or as a class when the clone is expanded.

D	V	J	size	CDR3	DNA
-	TRBV20-1	TRBJ2-4	-	CSARESPRTKNIQYF	TGCAGTGCTAGAGAATCCCCTCGAACCAAAAACATTCAGTACTTC
-	TRBV20-1	TRBJ1-6	-	CSADRIDRHYNSPLHF	TGCAGTGCTGACCGAATCGACAGGCACTATAATTCACCCCTCCACTTT
TRBD2	TRBV6-5	TRBJ2-1	many	CASRRLAANYNEQFF	TGTGCCAGCAGAAGACTAGCGGCCAACTACAATGAGCAGTTCTTC
TRBD2	TRBV30	TRBJ2-7	many	CAWNSAGAGDEQYF	TGTGCCTGGAATAGCGCTGGGGCGGGGGACGAGCAGTACTTC
-	TRBV27	TRBJ2-7	many	CASSLGPYYEQYF	TGTGCCAGCAGTTTGGGGCCTTACTACGAGCAGTACTTC
-	TRBV7-2	TRBJ2-2	many	CASSLPLDSAYTGELFF	TGTGCCAGCAGCTTACCGCTGGACTCGGCTTACACCGGGGAGCTGTTTTTT
-	TRBV6-1	TRBJ2-1	-	CASSEAGAEGYNEQFF	TGTGCCAGCAGTGAAGCAGGAGCGGAAGGCTACAATGAGCAGTTCTTC
-	TRBV6-5	TRBJ2-7	many	CASSYYSKTGSYEQYF	TGTGCCAGCAGTTACTATAGTAAGACAGGATCCTACGAGCAGTACTTC
-	TRBV12-3/TRBV12-4	TRBJ1-1	-	CASSLVKALNTEAFF	TGTGCCAGCAGTTTAGTCAAGGCACTGAACACTGAAGCTTTCTTT
-	TRBV5-1	TRBJ1-1	many	CASSLVGLNTEAFF	TGCGCCAGCAGCTTGGTCGGTCTGAACACTGAAGCTTTCTTT
TRBD1	TRBV28	TRBJ2-2	many	CASSLPPGQLTGELFF	TGTGCCAGCAGTTTACCGCCGGGACAGCTCACCGGGGAGCTGTTTTTT
-	TRBV18	TRBJ2-5	-	CASSPPTETQYF	TGTGCCAGCTCACCTCCGACGGAGACCCAGTACTTC
-	TRBV29-1	TRBJ1-2	few	CSATNHLRGFLKDGYTF	TGCAGCGCCACAAACCATCTACGAGGGTTCCTTAAAGATGGCTACACCTTC
-	TRBV28	TRBJ2-1	-	CASTSPGYEQFF	TGTGCCAGCACCTCCCCGGGTTATGAGCAGTTCTTC
-	TRBV20-1	TRBJ2-1	-	CSARRQGPYNEQFF	TGCAGTGCTAGACGCCAGGGGCCTTACAATGAGCAGTTCTTC
TRBD1	TRBV27	TRBJ1-5	few	CASSLGQGAGWGNQPQHF	TGTGCCAGCAGTTTAGGACAGGGGGCCGGGTGGGGCAATCAGCCCCAGCATTTT
TRBD1	TRBV7-8	TRBJ1-6	few	CASRPGQGFSPLHF	TGTGCCAGCAGGCCGGGACAGGGGTTTTCACCCCTCCACTTT
-	TRBV7-9	TRBJ2-7	-	CASSLVQGLDEQYF	TGTGCCAGCAGCTTAGTGCAGGGTCTCGACGAGCAGTACTTC
-	TRBV24-1	TRBJ2-3	-	CATSASGAVWTDTQYF	TGTGCCACCAGTGCTTCGGGGGCTGTTTGGACAGATACGCAGTATTTT
TRBD1	TRBV28	TRBJ2-7	many	CASSFRGLDSYEQYF	TGTGCCAGCAGTTTCAGGGGGCTCGATTCCTACGAGCAGTACTTC
-	TRBV20-1	TRBJ1-1	few	CSATTGGNTEAFF	TGCAGTGCTACTACCGGTGGGAACACTGAAGCTTTCTTT
-	TRBV7-9	TRBJ1-2	many	CASSLAQSGDYGYTF	TGTGCCAGCAGCTTAGCGCAGTCGGGGGACTATGGCTACACCTTC
-	TRBV7-9	TRBJ2-7	once	CASSLAQAPSYEQYF	TGTGCCAGCAGCTTAGCGCAGGCCCCCTCCTACGAGCAGTACTTC
TRBD1	TRBV20-1	TRBJ2-3	many	CSATRTGTDTQYF	TGCAGTGCTACCAGGACAGGGACAGATACGCAGTATTTT
TRBD1	TRBV4-2	TRBJ2-1	-	CASSQDEGQVYNEQFF	TGTGCCAGCAGCCAAGATGAAGGACAGGTTTACAATGAGCAGTTCTTC
TRBD1	TRBV7-2	TRBJ1-5	-	CASSPKLSGTGYQPQHF	TGTGCCAGCAGCCCCAAATTATCCGGGACAGGGTATCAGCCCCAGCATTTT
TRBD2	TRBV12-3/TRBV12-4	TRBJ2-1	-	CASSGLAGGPRNEQFF	TGTGCCAGCAGCGGACTAGCGGGAGGGCCCCGGAATGAGCAGTTCTTC
-	TRBV7-2	TRBJ2-2	-	CASSLYIDTGELFF	TGTGCCAGCAGCTTATACATAGACACCGGGGAGCTGTTTTTT
-	TRBV4-1	TRBJ1-1	many	CASSQEVRWAEAFF	TGCGCCAGCAGCCAAGAGGTACGGTGGGCTGAAGCTTTCTTT
-	TRBV5-1	TRBJ2-3	many	CASSWTETDTQYF	TGCGCCAGCAGTTGGACAGAGACAGATACGCAGTATTTT
TRBD2	TRBV2	TRBJ2-5	many	CASSTTSGSQETQYF	TGTGCCAGCAGCACGACTAGCGGGAGCCAAGAGACCCAGTACTTC
TRBD2	TRBV27	TRBJ2-7	many	CASSLSGGQSYEQYF	TGTGCCAGCAGCTTAAGCGGGGGACAATCCTACGAGCAGTACTTC
-	TRBV5-1	TRBJ2-5	many	CASSPGRGQETQYF	TGCGCCAGCAGTCCTGGCCGGGGGCAAGAGACCCAGTACTTC